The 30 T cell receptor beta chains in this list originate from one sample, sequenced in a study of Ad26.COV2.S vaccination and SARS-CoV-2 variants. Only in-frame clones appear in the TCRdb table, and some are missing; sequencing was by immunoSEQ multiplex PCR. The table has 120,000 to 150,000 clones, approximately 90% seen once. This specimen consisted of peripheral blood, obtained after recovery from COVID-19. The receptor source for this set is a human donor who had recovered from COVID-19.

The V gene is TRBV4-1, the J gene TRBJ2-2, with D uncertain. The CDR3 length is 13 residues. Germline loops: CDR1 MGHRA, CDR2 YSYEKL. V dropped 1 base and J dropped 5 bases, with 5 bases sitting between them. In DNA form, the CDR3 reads TGCGCCAGCAGCCAAGGGTTTACCGGGGAGCTGTTTTTT. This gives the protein CASSQGFTGELFF.

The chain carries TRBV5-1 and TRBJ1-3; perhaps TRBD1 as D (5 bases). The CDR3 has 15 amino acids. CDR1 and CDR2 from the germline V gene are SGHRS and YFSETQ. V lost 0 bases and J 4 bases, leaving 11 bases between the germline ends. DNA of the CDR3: TGCGCCAGCAGCTTGGATTCGGGGGTCGGAAACACCATATATTTT. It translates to CASSLDSGVGNTIYF.

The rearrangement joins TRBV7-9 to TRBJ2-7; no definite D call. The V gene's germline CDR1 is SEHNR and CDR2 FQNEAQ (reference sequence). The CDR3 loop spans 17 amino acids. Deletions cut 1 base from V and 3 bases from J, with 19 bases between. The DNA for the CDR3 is TGTGCCAGCAGCTTAGAGGCCACCGGGTTGTTGTTCTACGAGCAGTACTTC. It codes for CASSLEATGLLFYEQYF.

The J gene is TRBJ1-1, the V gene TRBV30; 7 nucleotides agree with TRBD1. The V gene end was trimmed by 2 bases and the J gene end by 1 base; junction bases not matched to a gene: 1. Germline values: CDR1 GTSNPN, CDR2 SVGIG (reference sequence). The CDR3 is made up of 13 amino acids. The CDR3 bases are TGTGCCTGGAGTCGGGACAGGAACACTGAAGCTTTCTTT. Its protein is CAWSRDRNTEAFF.

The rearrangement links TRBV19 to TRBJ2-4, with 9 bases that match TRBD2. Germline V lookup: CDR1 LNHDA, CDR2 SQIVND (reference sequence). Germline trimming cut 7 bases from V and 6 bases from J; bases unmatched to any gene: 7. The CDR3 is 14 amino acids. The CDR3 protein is CASTLAGATNIQYF. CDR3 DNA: TGTGCCAGTACCTTAGCGGGGGCGACAAACATTCAGTACTTC.

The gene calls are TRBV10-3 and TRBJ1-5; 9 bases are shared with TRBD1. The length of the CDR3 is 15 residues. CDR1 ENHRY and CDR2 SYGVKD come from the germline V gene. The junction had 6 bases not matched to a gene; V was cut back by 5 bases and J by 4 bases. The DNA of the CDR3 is TGTGCCATCAGTACGGACAGGGGTGGGAATCAGCCCCAGCATTTT. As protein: CAISTDRGGNQPQHF.

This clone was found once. The CDR3 nucleotides read TGTGCCAGCTCACCAGAGGGACAGTTGAACACTGAAGCTTTCTTT. Translation gives CASSPEGQLNTEAFF. The chain employs TRBV18 and TRBJ1-1; TRBD1 aligns across 7 bases. Trimming removed 2 bases from V and 0 bases from J; junction bases left unmatched: 3. The germline gives CDR1 KGHSH, CDR2 LQKENI. The CDR3 is made up of 15 amino acids.

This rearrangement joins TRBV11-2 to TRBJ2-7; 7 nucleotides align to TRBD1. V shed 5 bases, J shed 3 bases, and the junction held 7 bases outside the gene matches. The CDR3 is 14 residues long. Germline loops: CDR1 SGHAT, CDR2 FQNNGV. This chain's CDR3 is CASSITGTDYEQYF. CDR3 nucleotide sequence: TGTGCCAGCAGCATCACCGGGACAGACTACGAGCAGTACTTC.

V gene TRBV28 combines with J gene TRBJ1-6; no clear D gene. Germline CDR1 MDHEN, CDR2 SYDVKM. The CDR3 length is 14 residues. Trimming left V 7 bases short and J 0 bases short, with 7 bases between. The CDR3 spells CASKGSSYNSPLHF. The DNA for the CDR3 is TGTGCCAGCAAGGGCAGCTCCTATAATTCACCCCTCCACTTT. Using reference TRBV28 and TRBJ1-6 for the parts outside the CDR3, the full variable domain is DVKVTQSSRYLVKRTGEKVFLECVQDMDHENMFWYRQDPGLGLRLIYFSYDVKMKEKGDIPEGYSVSREKKERFSLILESASTNQTSMYLCASKGSSYNSPLHFGNGTRLTVT.

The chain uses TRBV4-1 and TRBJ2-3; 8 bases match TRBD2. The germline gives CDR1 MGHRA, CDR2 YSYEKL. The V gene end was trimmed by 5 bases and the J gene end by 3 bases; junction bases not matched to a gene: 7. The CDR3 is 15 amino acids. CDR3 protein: CASSVGGGRTDTQYF. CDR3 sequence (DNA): TGCGCCAGCAGCGTCGGGGGGGGCCGGACAGATACGCAGTATTTT.

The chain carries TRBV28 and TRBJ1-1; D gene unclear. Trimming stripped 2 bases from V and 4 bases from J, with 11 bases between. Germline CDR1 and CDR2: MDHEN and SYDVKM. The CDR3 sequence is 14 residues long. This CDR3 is CASSLGRSTTEAFF. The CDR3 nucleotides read TGTGCCAGCAGTTTAGGCAGGAGTACCACTGAAGCTTTCTTT.

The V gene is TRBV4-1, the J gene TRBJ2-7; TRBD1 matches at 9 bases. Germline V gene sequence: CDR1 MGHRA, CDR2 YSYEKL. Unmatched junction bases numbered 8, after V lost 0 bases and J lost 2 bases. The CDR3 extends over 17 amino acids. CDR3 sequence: CASSQEASGQGPYEQYF. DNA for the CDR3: TGCGCCAGCAGCCAAGAGGCCTCGGGACAGGGCCCCTACGAGCAGTACTTC.

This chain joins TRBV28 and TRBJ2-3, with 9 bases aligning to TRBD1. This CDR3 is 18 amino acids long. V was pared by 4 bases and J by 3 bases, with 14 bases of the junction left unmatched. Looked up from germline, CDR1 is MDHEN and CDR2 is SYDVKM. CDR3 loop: CASSSPDVATGGTDTQYF. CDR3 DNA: TGTGCCAGCAGTTCTCCCGACGTGGCGACAGGGGGGACAGATACGCAGTATTTT.

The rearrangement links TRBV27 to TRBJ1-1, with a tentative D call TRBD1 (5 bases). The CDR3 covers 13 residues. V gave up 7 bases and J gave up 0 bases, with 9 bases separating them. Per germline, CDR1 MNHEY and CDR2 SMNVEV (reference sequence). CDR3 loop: CASNSGMNTEAFF. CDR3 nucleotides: TGTGCCAGCAACTCAGGGATGAACACTGAAGCTTTCTTT.

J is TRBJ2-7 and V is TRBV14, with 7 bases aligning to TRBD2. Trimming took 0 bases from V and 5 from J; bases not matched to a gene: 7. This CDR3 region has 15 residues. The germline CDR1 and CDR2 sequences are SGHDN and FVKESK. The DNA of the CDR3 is TGTGCCAGCAGCCAAGAGCCGGGACTAATGCACGAGCAGTACTTC. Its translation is CASSQEPGLMHEQYF.

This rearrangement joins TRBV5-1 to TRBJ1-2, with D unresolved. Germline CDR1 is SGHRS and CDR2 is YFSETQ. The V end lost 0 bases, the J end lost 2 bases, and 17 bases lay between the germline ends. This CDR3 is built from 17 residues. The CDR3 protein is CASSLAYNGFINYGYTF. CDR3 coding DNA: TGCGCCAGCAGCTTGGCATATAATGGGTTCATCAACTATGGCTACACCTTC. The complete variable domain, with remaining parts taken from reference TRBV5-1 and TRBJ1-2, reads KAGVTQTPRYLIKTRGQQVTLSCSPISGHRSVSWYQQTPGQGLQFLFEYFSETQRNKGNFPGRFSGRQFSNSRSEMNVSTLELGDSALYLCASSLAYNGFINYGYTFGSGTRLTVV.

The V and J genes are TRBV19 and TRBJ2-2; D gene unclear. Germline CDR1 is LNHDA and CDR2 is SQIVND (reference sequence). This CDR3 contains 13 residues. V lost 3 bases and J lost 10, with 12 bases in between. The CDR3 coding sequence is TGTGCCAGTAGTATCGTCGTTGACCAGGAGCTGTTTTTT. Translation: CASSIVVDQELFF.

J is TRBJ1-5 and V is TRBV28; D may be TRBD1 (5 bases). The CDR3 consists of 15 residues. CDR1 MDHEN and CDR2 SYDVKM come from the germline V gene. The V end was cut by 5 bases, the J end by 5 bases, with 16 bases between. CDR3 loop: CASSRATLGDQPQHF. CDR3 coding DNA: TGTGCCAGCAGTCGAGCCACTCTAGGGGATCAGCCCCAGCATTTT.

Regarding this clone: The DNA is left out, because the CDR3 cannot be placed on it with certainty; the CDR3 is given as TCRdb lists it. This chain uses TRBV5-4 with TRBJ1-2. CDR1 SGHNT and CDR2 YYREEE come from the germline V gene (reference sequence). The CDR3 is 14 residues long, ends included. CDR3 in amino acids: CASSLVGYGAGVAF.

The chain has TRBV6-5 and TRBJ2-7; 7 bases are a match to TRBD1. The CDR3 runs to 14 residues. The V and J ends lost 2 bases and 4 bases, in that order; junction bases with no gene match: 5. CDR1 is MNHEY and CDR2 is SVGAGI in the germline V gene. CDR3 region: CASSYNRGNYEQYF. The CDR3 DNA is TGTGCCAGCAGTTACAACAGGGGCAATTACGAGCAGTACTTC.

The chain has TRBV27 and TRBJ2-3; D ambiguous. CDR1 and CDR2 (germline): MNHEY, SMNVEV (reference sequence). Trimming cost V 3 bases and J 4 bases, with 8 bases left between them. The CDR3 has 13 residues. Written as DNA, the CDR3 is TGTGCCAGCAGTTTCGGCTACCCAGATACGCAGTATTTT. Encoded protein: CASSFGYPDTQYF.

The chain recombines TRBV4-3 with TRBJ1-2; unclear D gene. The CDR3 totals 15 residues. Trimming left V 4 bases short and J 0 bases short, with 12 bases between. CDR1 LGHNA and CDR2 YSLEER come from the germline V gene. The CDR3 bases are TGCGCCAGCAGCCCCCGTGTGGGCCCTAACTATGGCTACACCTTC. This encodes CASSPRVGPNYGYTF.

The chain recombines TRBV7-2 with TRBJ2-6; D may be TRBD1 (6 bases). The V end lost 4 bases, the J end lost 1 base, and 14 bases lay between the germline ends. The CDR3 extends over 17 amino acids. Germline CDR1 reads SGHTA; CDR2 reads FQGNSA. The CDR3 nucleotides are TGTGCCAGCAGCTCCCCCGGGACAACGTCTGGGGCCAACGTCCTGACTTTC. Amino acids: CASSSPGTTSGANVLTF.

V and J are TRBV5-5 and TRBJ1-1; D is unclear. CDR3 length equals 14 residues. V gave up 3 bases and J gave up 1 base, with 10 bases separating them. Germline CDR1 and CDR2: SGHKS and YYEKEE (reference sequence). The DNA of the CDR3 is TGTGCCAGCAGCTCTACGGGTCAGAACACTGAAGCTTTCTTT. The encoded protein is CASSSTGQNTEAFF.

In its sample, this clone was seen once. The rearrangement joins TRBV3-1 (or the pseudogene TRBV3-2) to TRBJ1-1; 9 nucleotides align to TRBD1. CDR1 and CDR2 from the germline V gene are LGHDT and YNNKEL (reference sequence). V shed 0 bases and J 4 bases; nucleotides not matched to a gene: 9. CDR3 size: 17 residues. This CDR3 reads CASSQEWDREVSTEAFF. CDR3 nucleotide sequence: TGTGCCAGCAGCCAAGAGTGGGACAGGGAAGTCTCCACTGAAGCTTTCTTT.

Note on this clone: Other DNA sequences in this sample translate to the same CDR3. CDR3 protein: CASSFRRNTEAFF. The CDR3 nucleotides are TGTGCCAGCAGTTTTCGACGAAACACTGAAGCTTTCTTT. J is TRBJ1-1 and V is TRBV12-3 or TRBV12-4; D uncertain. Trimming took 3 bases from V and 2 from J, leaving 7 bases between them. This CDR3 has 13 amino acids.

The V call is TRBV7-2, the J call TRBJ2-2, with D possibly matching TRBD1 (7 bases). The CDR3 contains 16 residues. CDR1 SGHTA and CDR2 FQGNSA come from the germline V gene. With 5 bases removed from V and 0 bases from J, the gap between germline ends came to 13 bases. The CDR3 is CASSLRGTANTGELFF. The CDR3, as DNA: TGTGCCAGCAGCCTCCGGGGGACAGCGAACACCGGGGAGCTGTTTTTT. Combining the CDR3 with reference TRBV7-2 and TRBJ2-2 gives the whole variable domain GAGVSQSPSNKVTEKGKDVELRCDPISGHTALYWYRQSLGQGLEFLIYFQGNSAPDKSGLPSDRFSAERTGGSVSTLTIQRTQQEDSAVYLCASSLRGTANTGELFFGEGSRLTVL.

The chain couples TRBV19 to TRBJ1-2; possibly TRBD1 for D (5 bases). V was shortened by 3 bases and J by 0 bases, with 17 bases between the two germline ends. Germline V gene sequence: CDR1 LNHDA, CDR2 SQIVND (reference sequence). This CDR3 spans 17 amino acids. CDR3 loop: CASSIPPTATTNYGYTF. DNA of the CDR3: TGTGCCAGTAGTATCCCGCCGACAGCAACTACTAACTATGGCTACACCTTC.

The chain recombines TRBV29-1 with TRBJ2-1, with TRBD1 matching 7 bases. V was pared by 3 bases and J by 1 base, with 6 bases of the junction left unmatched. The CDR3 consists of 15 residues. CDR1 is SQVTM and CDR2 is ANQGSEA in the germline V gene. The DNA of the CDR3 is TGCAGCGTTGACCTGGGACAGCGATCCTACAATGAGCAGTTCTTC. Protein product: CSVDLGQRSYNEQFF.

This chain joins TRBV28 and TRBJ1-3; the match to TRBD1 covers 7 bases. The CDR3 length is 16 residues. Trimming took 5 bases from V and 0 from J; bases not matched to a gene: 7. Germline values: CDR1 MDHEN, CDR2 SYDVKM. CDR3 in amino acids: CASSVQGPSSGNTIYF. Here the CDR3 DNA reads TGTGCCAGCAGTGTACAGGGGCCTTCCTCTGGAAACACCATATATTTT.